The 2 T cell receptor beta chains given below trace back to one sample, sequenced in a study of control samples from healthy donors and cancer patients. Using immunoSEQ multiplex PCR, the repertoire was profiled, and TCRdb retains in-frame clones only, with some absent. Found here are 90,000 to 95,000 clones, around four fifths of them singletons; the top ten hold approximately 20%. Sequencing input: blood. All receptors derive from a man aged 25-40 years in good health.

A few counts support this clone. The chain couples TRBV3-1 (or the pseudogene TRBV3-2) to TRBJ2-7; no firm D call. V lost 3 bases to trimming and J lost 5 bases, with 5 bases between them. Germline V gene sequence: CDR1 LGHDT, CDR2 YNNKEL (reference sequence). This CDR3 comprises 11 residues. This CDR3 reads CASSHVNEQYF. The CDR3 nucleotides are TGTGCCAGCAGCCACGTGAACGAGCAGTACTTC.

The gene calls are TRBV7-9 and TRBJ1-2; D is ambiguous. V lost 3 bases and J lost 8, with 13 bases in between. The CDR3 contains 13 residues. Germline lookup yields CDR1 SEHNR and CDR2 FQNEAQ (reference sequence). DNA of the CDR3: TGTGCCAGCAGCTTCCCGGACGGATCAGGCTACACCTTC. It codes for CASSFPDGSGYTF.